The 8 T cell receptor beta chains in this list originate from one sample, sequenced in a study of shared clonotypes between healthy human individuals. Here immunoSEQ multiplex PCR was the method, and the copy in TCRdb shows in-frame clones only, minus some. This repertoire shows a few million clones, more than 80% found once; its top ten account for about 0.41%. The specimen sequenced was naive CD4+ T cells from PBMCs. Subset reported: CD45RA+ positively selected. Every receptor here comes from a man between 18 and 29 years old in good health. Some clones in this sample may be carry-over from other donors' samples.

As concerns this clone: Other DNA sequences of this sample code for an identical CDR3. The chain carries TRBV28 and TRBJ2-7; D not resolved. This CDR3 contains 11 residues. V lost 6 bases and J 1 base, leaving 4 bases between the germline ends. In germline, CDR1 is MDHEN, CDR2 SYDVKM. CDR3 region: CASSQSYEQYF. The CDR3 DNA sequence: TGTGCCAGCAGCCAGTCCTACGAGCAGTACTTC. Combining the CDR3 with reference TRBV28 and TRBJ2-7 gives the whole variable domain DVKVTQSSRYLVKRTGEKVFLECVQDMDHENMFWYRQDPGLGLRLIYFSYDVKMKEKGDIPEGYSVSREKKERFSLILESASTNQTSMYLCASSQSYEQYFGPGTRLTVT.

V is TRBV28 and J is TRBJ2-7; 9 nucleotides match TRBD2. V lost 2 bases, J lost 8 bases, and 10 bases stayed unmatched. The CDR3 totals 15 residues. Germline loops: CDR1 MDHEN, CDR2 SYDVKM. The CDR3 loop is CASSLTASGMVKQYF. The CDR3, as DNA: TGTGCCAGCAGTTTAACGGCTAGCGGGATGGTAAAGCAGTACTTC.

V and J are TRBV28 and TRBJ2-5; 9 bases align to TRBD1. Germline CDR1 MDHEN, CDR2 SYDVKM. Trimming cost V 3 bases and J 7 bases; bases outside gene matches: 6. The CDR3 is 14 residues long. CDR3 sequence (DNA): TGTGCCAGCAGTTTCCGGGACAGGGTATCGACCCAGTACTTC. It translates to CASSFRDRVSTQYF.

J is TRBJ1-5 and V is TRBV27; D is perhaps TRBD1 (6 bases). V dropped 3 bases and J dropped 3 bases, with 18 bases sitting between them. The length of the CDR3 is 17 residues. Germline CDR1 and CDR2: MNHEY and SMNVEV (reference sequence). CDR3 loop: CASSFVGGSLNNQPQHF. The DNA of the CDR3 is TGTGCCAGCAGTTTTGTGGGGGGCTCGCTTAACAATCAGCCCCAGCATTTT.

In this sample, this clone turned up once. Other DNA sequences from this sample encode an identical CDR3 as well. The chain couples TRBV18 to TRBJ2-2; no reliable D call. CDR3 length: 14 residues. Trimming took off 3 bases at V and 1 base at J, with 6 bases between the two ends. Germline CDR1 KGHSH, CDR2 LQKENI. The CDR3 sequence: CASSPTVNTGELFF. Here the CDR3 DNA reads TGTGCCAGCTCACCCACAGTGAACACCGGGGAGCTGTTTTTT.

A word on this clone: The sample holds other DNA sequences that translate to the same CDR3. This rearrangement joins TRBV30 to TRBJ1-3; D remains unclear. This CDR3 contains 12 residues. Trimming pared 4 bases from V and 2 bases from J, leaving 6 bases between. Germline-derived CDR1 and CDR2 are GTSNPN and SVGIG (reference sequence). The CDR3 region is CAWTRTGNTIYF. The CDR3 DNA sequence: TGTGCCTGGACCAGGACTGGAAACACCATATATTTT.

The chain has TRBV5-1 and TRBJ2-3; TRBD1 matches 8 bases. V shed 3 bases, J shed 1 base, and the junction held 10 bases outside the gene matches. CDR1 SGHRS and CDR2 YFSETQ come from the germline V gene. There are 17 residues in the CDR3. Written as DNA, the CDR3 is TGCGCCAGCAGCTACATCACAGGGGGACTCGGCACAGATACGCAGTATTTT. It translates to CASSYITGGLGTDTQYF.

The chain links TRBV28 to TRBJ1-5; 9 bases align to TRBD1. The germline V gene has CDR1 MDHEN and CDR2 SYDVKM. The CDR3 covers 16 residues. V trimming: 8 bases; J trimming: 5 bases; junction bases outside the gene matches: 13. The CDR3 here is CASGLGYRGRYQPQHF. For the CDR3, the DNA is TGTGCCAGCGGCTTGGGCTACAGGGGGCGCTATCAGCCCCAGCATTTT.